This T cell receptor (beta chain) emerged from a study of technical replicates of blood from a few donors. CDR3 length: 16 residues. The trim removed 4 bases at V and 0 bases at J, leaving 8 bases unmatched. The germline V gene encodes CDR1 SGHVS and CDR2 FNYEAQ. Only in-frame clones appear in the TCRdb table, and some are missing; sequencing was by immunoSEQ multiplex PCR. Of roughly 74,000 clones detected, roughly 91% appear once; the ten largest clones hold around 0.4%. The sequenced material came from T cells isolated from PBMCs. This TCR was recovered from a human donor in good health. This rearrangement joins TRBV7-6 to TRBJ1-1, with 7 bases that match TRBD1. DNA of the CDR3: TGTGCCAGCAGCTCCGGGACAGTCCTTATGAACACTGAAGCTTTCTTT. This translates into CASSSGTVLMNTEAFF. Supplemented by reference TRBV7-6 and TRBJ1-1, the full variable domain reads GAGVSQSPRYKVTKRGQDVALRCDPISGHVSLYWYRQALGQGPEFLTYFNYEAQQDKSGLPNDRFSAERPEGSISTLTIQRTEQRDSAMYRCASSSGTVLMNTEAFFGQGTRLTVV.